This T cell receptor (beta chain) was retrieved from a study of cytomegalovirus exposure and HLA in healthy donors. Background on the study: Genotyping showed roughly 76% of a few hundred donors falling in the Caucasian-associated ancestry cluster.

Germline V CDR1 and CDR2: SGHRS, YFSETQ. The V segment lost 7 bases and the J segment 7 bases; nucleotides outside the gene matches: 7. The CDR3 covers 14 residues. Primers included in the PCR were 60 Vbeta and 13 Jbeta primers. Sequencing used immunoSEQ multiplex PCR; TCRdb keeps in-frame clones, though not all of them. The sample includes fewer than 100,000 clones, around four fifths of them seen just once. This rearrangement joins TRBV5-1 to TRBJ2-2; 10 nucleotides line up with TRBD1. Sequencing was carried out using PBMCs. This sequence originates from a middle-aged woman in good health and CMV-seropositive. CDR3: CASSGQGQGGELFF. CDR3 bases: TGCGCCAGCTCGGGACAGGGGCAAGGCGGGGAGCTGTTTTTT.